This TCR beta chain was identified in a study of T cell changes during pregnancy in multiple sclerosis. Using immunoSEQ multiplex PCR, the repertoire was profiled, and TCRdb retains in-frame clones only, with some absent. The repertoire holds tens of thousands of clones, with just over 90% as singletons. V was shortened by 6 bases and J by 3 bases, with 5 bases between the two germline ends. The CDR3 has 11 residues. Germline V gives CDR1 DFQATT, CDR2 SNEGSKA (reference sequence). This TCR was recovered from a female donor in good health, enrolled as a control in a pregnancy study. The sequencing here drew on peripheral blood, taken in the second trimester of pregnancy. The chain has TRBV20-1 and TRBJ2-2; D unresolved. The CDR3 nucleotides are TGCAGTGCCGTAGACACCGGGGAGCTGTTTTTT. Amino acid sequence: CSAVDTGELFF.